Given below is one T cell receptor beta chain in context. Trimming stripped 4 bases from V and 0 bases from J, with 16 bases between. The CDR3 is 17 residues long. From germline, CDR1 is LNHDA and CDR2 SQIVND (reference sequence). These data belong to a study of control samples from healthy donors and cancer patients. The table came from immunoSEQ multiplex PCR; TCRdb's copy has only in-frame clones and leaves some out. The table records tens of thousands of clones, about 94% of them present only once. The genes are TRBV19 and TRBJ1-5, with no clear D. The sequence derives from a woman younger than 45 in good health. Sequenced sample: blood. The CDR3 loop reads CASSTYSSFYSNQPQHF. The CDR3 DNA is TGTGCCAGTAGTACCTACTCAAGTTTTTATAGCAATCAGCCCCAGCATTTT.